These 15 T cell receptor beta chains share one sample of origin, sequenced in a study of blood T cell repertoires in COVID-19 (dated by TCRdb to 2019 to 2021). Library generation was performed with the immunoSEQ multiplex PCR assay. TCRdb limited this immuneACCESS table to in-frame rearrangements with V and J called. A share of clones is missing; checked studies link under half to unresolved V genes, and the rest is unexplained. The sample table lists roughly 270,000 clones, roughly 80% of them with a count of one. 5% of the sample is held by the ten biggest clonotypes. The specimen was PBMCs or T cells enriched from blood (not recorded which). Every receptor here comes from a man in his forties who had been exposed to COVID-19.

This clone was picked up a small number of times. V and J are TRBV7-2 and TRBJ2-2; TRBD1 might be the D (6 bases). V dropped 5 bases and J dropped 9 bases, with 16 bases sitting between them. The CDR3 consists of 14 residues. Germline V gene sequence: CDR1 SGHTA, CDR2 FQGNSA. CDR3 nucleotides: TGTGCCAGCAGCGAAATACAGGGTGGGAGGGAGCTGTTTTTT. Encoded protein: CASSEIQGGRELFF.

This clone was observed a single time. The chain carries TRBV29-1 and TRBJ2-3, with 7 bases fitting TRBD2. The CDR3 loop spans 15 amino acids. With V trimmed by 6 bases and J by 1 base, 10 bases remained unmatched. Germline V lookup: CDR1 SQVTM, CDR2 ANQGSEA. This CDR3 is CSVNKAGPRTDTQYF. The CDR3 DNA reads TGCAGCGTCAACAAAGCGGGGCCCCGCACAGATACGCAGTATTTT.

This clone was seen a handful of times. The V call is TRBV27, the J call TRBJ1-1, with D possibly being TRBD1 (5 bases). Looked up from germline, CDR1 is MNHEY and CDR2 is SMNVEV (reference sequence). Between the trimmed V and J ends, which lost 6 bases and 1 base, there was a span of 12 bases. CDR3 size: 14 residues. This chain's CDR3 is CASSTDSQNTEAFF. Written as DNA, the CDR3 is TGTGCCAGCAGCACAGACAGCCAGAACACTGAAGCTTTCTTT.

This chain links TRBV7-3 with TRBJ2-1; 7 bases are shared with TRBD2. The germline gives CDR1 SGHTA, CDR2 FQGTGA. The CDR3 covers 12 residues. V lost 8 bases to trimming and J lost 10 bases; unmatched junction nucleotides: 8. The CDR3 nucleotides read TGTGCCAGCGGACTGACTAGCCGCGAGCAGTTCTTC. Its protein is CASGLTSREQFF.

The chain carries TRBV19 and TRBJ2-7, with D tentatively TRBD2 (6 bases). V gave up 6 bases and J gave up 6 bases, with 9 bases separating them. Germline V gene lookup returns CDR1 LNHDA and CDR2 SQIVND (reference sequence). CDR3 length: 11 residues. The CDR3 sequence is CASSGSFEQYF. CDR3 in DNA: TGTGCCAGTAGCGGGAGCTTCGAGCAGTACTTC.

The gene calls are TRBV7-9 and TRBJ1-5; D not resolved. Germline CDR1 is SEHNR and CDR2 is FQNEAQ (reference sequence). Trimming cost V 5 bases and J 5 bases, with 16 bases left between them. The CDR3 contains 15 residues. The CDR3 protein is CASSRREGAHQPQHF. For the CDR3, the DNA is TGTGCCAGCAGCCGACGAGAGGGAGCGCATCAGCCCCAGCATTTT.

This sequence joins TRBV7-3 and TRBJ2-1, with 8 bases that match TRBD2. Trimming cost V 4 bases and J 5 bases; bases outside gene matches: 7. The CDR3 totals 15 residues. Germline V CDR1 and CDR2: SGHTA, FQGTGA. The CDR3 bases are TGTGCCAGCAGCTCCCGCGGGAGGAGGGACAATGAGCAGTTCTTC. Protein sequence: CASSSRGRRDNEQFF.

The chain couples TRBV30 to TRBJ2-5, with 8 bases fitting TRBD2. V shed 0 bases, J shed 2 bases, and the junction held 11 bases outside the gene matches. The CDR3 spans 17 residues. The V gene's germline CDR1 is GTSNPN and CDR2 SVGIG (reference sequence). In nucleotides, the CDR3 is TGTGCCTGGAGTGTACTGAGCGGGAGCTTTGGGCAAGAGACCCAGTACTTC. It encodes CAWSVLSGSFGQETQYF.

V and J are TRBV19 and TRBJ1-5; TRBD1 matches 8 bases. CDR3 length equals 19 residues. Germline V lookup: CDR1 LNHDA, CDR2 SQIVND (reference sequence). V trimming: 7 bases; J trimming: 2 bases; junction bases outside the gene matches: 19. CDR3 in DNA: TGTGCCAGTATGAGGTGGACAGGGAGTTCGGCCCGGCGCAATCAGCCCCAGCATTTT. This translates into CASMRWTGSSARRNQPQHF.

Only a few counts were recorded for this clone. The chain has TRBV10-3 and TRBJ2-3; D not certain. Trimming shortened V by 8 bases and J by 0 bases, and 9 bases separated the two germline ends. In germline, CDR1 is ENHRY, CDR2 SYGVKD. This CDR3 has 13 amino acids. The CDR3 sequence: CAIGGTSTDTQYF. CDR3 in DNA: TGTGCCATCGGTGGTACTAGCACAGATACGCAGTATTTT.

The CDR3 region has the DNA TGTGCCAGCTCACTCATGGCTAGCGGGAATTATGAGCAGTTCTTC. The encoded protein is CASSLMASGNYEQFF. The gene calls are TRBV18 and TRBJ2-1; 9 nucleotides align to TRBD2. Germline-derived CDR1 and CDR2 are KGHSH and LQKENI. Trimming took 4 bases from V and 8 from J; bases not matched to a gene: 9. The CDR3 covers 15 residues.

A word on this clone: The germline gene is not matched at one end of the junction; a read error may be the cause. This chain joins TRBV7-8 and TRBJ2-7; the match to TRBD2 covers 12 bases. The CDR3 covers 15 residues. CDR1 and CDR2 from the germline V gene are SGHVS and FQNEAQ. The CDR3 reads CASRHQDASGRAFHF. As DNA, the CDR3 is TGTGCCAGCAGGCATCAGGATGCTAGCGGGAGGGCCTTTCACTTC.

This rearrangement joins TRBV10-3 to TRBJ1-1; the D gene is possibly TRBD1 (6 bases). Germline V CDR1 and CDR2: ENHRY, SYGVKD. CDR3 length equals 14 residues. Trimming removed 5 bases from V and 2 bases from J, with 12 bases in between. The CDR3 region has the DNA TGTGCCATCAGTCCCGGACAGACCAACACTGAAGCTTTCTTT. Translated, it gives CAISPGQTNTEAFF.

The rearrangement joins TRBV5-1 to TRBJ1-2; TRBD1 aligns across 7 bases. CDR3 length equals 16 residues. CDR1 and CDR2 (germline): SGHRS, YFSETQ. With V trimmed by 4 bases and J by 1 base, 10 bases remained unmatched. CDR3 bases: TGCGCCAGCAGCAGAGGACAGGCCCGAAGTAACTATGGCTACACCTTC. Translated: CASSRGQARSNYGYTF.

This clone was recorded only once. This chain uses TRBV5-1 with TRBJ2-2, with 12 bases lining up with TRBD1. The CDR3 loop spans 17 amino acids. Germline lookup yields CDR1 SGHRS and CDR2 YFSETQ. V shed 1 base and J 7 bases; nucleotides not matched to a gene: 8. Here the CDR3 DNA reads TGCGCCAGCAGCTTGTGGGACAGGGGGCGCCATGGCGGGGAGCTGTTTTTT. It translates to CASSLWDRGRHGGELFF.